This TCR beta chain originates from a study of Graves' ophthalmopathy and Graves' hyperthyroidism. Across the whole study: The stable label applied to hyperthyroidism with no ophthalmopathy within 18 months of follow-up.

The authors amplified TCR beta CDR3 regions, and they did so from RNA transcripts for repertoire sequencing. HTBI primers served in a first-round RT-PCR, which a second-round multiplex PCR followed. TCRdb used MiXCR to reprocess the multiplex PCR reads, holding one entry per CDR3 protein. The sample holds approximately 1.2 million distinct CDR3 sequences, approximately 35% seen once. J lost 5 bases, V lost 1 base, and 7 bases had no gene match. The CDR3 sequence is 15 residues long. Germline V gene sequence: CDR1 SGHVS, CDR2 FNYEAQ. This clonotype was detected ten times or more. Diagnoses were established from clinical symptoms, serum thyroxine, TRAb, thyroid ultrasound and orbital computed tomography.

The sequence derives from an adult man with Graves' hyperthyroidism. The chain links TRBV7-6 to TRBJ2-7, with 8 nucleotides matching TRBD2. Sequencing input: peripheral blood or thyroid tissue (not recorded which). The CDR3 DNA follows: TGTGCCAGCAGCTTAGAGGGGCGGGGGGTTAACGAGCAGTACTTC. Protein: CASSLEGRGVNEQYF.